This T cell receptor beta chain was recovered during a study of cytomegalovirus exposure and HLA in healthy donors (dated by TCRdb to 2017 to 2019). About the full investigation: In an earlier analysis of roughly 590 of the donors, 276 Gb of sequence data and about 110 million unique TCR beta sequences from 150 million to 200 million T cells were reported. Roughly 290 gigabases of sequencing data and approximately 91 million unique TCR sequences made up an early release that covered fewer than 650 HLA-typed donors. Among the roughly 430 genotyped donors, 81% belonged to the genetic ancestry cluster associated with self-reported Caucasian donors. The study was designed to test whether signatures of past pathogen exposure could be identified by cataloging public T cell receptors. The T cell repertoires of some 670 subjects were profiled by immunosequencing and related to cytomegalovirus serostatus. Besides the first cohort of roughly 660 subjects, a separate validation cohort made up of roughly 120 different subjects was used. High-throughput TCR immunosequencing, statistical association of individual TCRs with disease status, and machine learning were combined to predict cytomegalovirus infection status. In a later analysis, previously published TCR beta repertoires from more than 500 donors were re-analyzed and high-resolution HLA genotyping was added so that TCR occurrence patterns could be studied. Rather than using new phenotypic data, the later analysis identified candidate immune exposures from TCR beta sequences and from how often those sequences occurred across donors. An earlier analysis of around 640 of the donors used high-throughput TCR beta sequencing to judge whether each TCR beta V gene segment behaved as functional or pseudogenic. Donor age, sex, ethnicity and CMV serostatus were collected together with the repertoire data. A later genetic analysis took genome-wide SNP genotypes for 398 of the 666 donors and used that subset as a discovery cohort. All discovery cohort repertoires had been generated using a single sequencing platform. Both class I and class II loci were covered by HLA typing, at four-digit resolution. Typing coverage differed by locus: A, B, C, DRB1 and DQB1 were typed in about 620-630 donors, DQA1 in about 510, DPA1 in 606, and DPB1 in roughly 450. Roughly 5 DR-DQ haplotypes were handled as single units for association and clustering, since linkage in the cohort was strong. On average, around 230,000 unique TCR beta nucleotide sequences were sequenced per donor among 300 to 500 genotyped donors of the cohort, with about 19% of those sequences being non-productive.

The investigation overall reported the following: Only TCR beta chains were sequenced in this cohort, and the absence of alpha or paired-chain data limited detectable features. HLA typing was unavailable for some donors at each locus, so association tests used only the typed subset. When HLA alleles, especially DR and DQ, strongly co-occurred, attributing TCR associations to individual alleles was difficult. A later analysis found that TCR association rates varied across HLA loci, with DRB1 alleles showing the most associated TCRs and HLA-C alleles the fewest. Several of the top co-occurrence clusters appeared to be linked to parvovirus B19, influenza, CMV and Epstein-Barr virus, according to a later analysis. A cluster of highly shared sequence variants was judged likely to be a technical artifact of the sequencing pipeline. In a later analysis, over 15,000 TCR beta sequences were associated with specific HLA alleles at a false discovery rate of 0.05. The presence/absence analyses assumed that sequencing depth was roughly uniform across donors, and that assumption may not be true. In a later genetic analysis, fewer N-insertions in productive TCRs were reported among donors in an Asian-associated ancestry cluster than the roughly 640-donor mean. About 15 rarely observed V segments, including chromosome 9 orphons, were excluded from the earlier analysis of a few hundred of the donors because counts were too low. A later genetic analysis associated a missense DCLRE1C variant with V-gene and J-gene trimming of TCR beta chains, and an independent cohort replicated the association. Some IMGT-functional V segments, including TRBV6-2 and TRBV6-3, could not be told apart with the 87-base-pair reads, so those segments were excluded. In vitro tests confirmed that a few of the cytomegalovirus-associated TCR beta chains recognize cytomegalovirus antigens. According to the authors, the approach could potentially be generalized to other disease states and immunological phenotypes. An earlier analysis of approximately 530 of the donors showed that most TCR beta V segments appeared in productive rearrangements either about 87% or about 30% of the time, which broadly matched IMGT annotations. A further reported finding was that TCR beta sequences accurately predicted the HLA-A and HLA-B alleles for most subjects in the first cohort. In a later analysis, HLA-associated TCR beta chains showed more clonal expansion and lower generation probabilities than non-associated chains that were equally common. Linkage disequilibrium might explain the correlated functional status among segregating V segments, but an unknown experimental factor could not be excluded. Most TCR sequences were observed very rarely across donors, whereas some public TCRs were present in many individuals. In a later analysis, most CMV-associated TCR beta chains were found to appear HLA-restricted, with HLA associations seemingly driven largely by CMV exposure. For the cohort, immune exposure information was limited to CMV serostatus. A total of fewer than 200 TCR beta chains were listed by the study as associated with cytomegalovirus. The classifier was reported to diagnose cytomegalovirus status with high specificity and sensitivity in both the original and validation cohorts.

The cohort consisted of hundreds of healthy bone marrow donors. All cohort members were sampled while nominally healthy, although unrecorded immune exposures were likely present. The donor was CMV seronegative and belonged to the group of several hundred seronegative cohort members. Each donor provided a peripheral blood sample, and peripheral blood mononuclear cells were used for TCR beta sequencing. Genomic DNA extraction from the blood cell samples was performed with the Qiagen DNeasy Blood Extraction Kit. This clone has a single count. The antigen this receptor binds is unknown. Base qualities are not provided; no much larger clone lies one nucleotide away. The library came from the immunoSEQ multiplex PCR assay. The multiplex PCR relied on a mix of 60 forward primers for TCR Vbeta segments and 13 reverse primers for TCR Jbeta segments. The CDR3 region of rearranged TCR beta genes was amplified from genomic DNA with a multiplex PCR assay. Amplified TCR beta libraries were sequenced as 87-base-pair reads on the Illumina HiSeq System. The paper's processing steps were these. In a later analysis, around 80 million unique TCR beta chains were counted across the roughly 670 repertoires, and roughly 11 million of these chains were shared by at least two donors. A nearest-neighbor algorithm error-corrected the raw reads and collapsed the reads into unique sequences, merging closely related sequences to remove PCR and sequencing errors. To assign V, D and J gene segments, CDR3 sequences were aligned to IMGT reference sequences. For a sequence to be retained, a match of at least six nucleotides to both a V gene segment and a J gene segment was required. A rearrangement counted as productive if the CDR3 had no stop codons and remained in frame with V and J, and every other rearrangement counted as non-productive. CDR3 was defined by IMGT convention, running from the second conserved V-encoded cysteine to the conserved J-encoded phenylalanine. Sequences without an unambiguous match to a single V gene segment were excluded from the earlier analysis of several hundred of the donors. In an earlier analysis of 587 of the donors, a V segment was called functional when productive rearrangements were above 56.7%, and segregating when the standard deviation between donors exceeded 5%. A statistical classification framework was built for diagnosing cytomegalovirus status from the catalog of TCR beta chain sequences. In a later analysis, TCR nucleotide sequences were compared against IMGT/GENE-DB human TR gene sequences so that V and J genes could be assigned. In a later analysis, CDR3 sequences and most-parsimonious VDJ recombination scenarios were assigned using the TCRdist pipeline. In a later analysis, each TCR beta chain was defined by its CDR3 amino acid sequence together with its V-gene family, and reads without a unique V-gene family were excluded. A later analysis removed over 500 highly shared, low-generation-probability nucleotide sequences to deal with suspected cross-contamination and a sequencing artifact. In a later analysis, a clonal expansion index for each public chain was calculated from normalized within-repertoire ranks of inferred template counts. In a later analysis, generation probabilities were computed with a VDJ recombination model fitted to out-of-frame rearrangements, and the resulting probabilities were checked against IGoR. A later analysis scored TCR-TCR, TCR-HLA and TCR-CMV co-occurrence with hypergeometric tests, applying a repertoire-size bias correction to TCR pairs. To estimate false discovery rates, a later analysis permuted the HLA or CMV assignments 20 times. In a later analysis, co-occurring TCRs were grouped with DBSCAN, and TCRdist sequence similarity was added when clustering was performed within HLA-allele-positive subsets. Co-occurrence clustering excluded repertoires with fewer than 30,000 or more than 120,000 public chains, plus five with anomalous nucleotide sharing. As stored in TCRdb, this immuneACCESS dataset retains in-frame rearrangements with V and J assigned. A fraction of the clones does not appear; measured against another copy, unresolved V genes explain less than half of the discrepancy, and the remainder lacks a known reason. The V and J calls and the clone size are those of that table, but D and trimming were determined from the DNA. The sample table lists about 210,000 clones, more than 70% of them with a count of one. The ten largest clones add up to 0.45% to 0.5% of the sample.

V is cut by 1 base and J by 1 base, and the space between the germline ends is 13 bases. The CDR3 spans 16 residues, from the cysteine through the phenylalanine. The DNA shown is the 48-base CDR3, in frame from base 1. CDR1 and CDR2 are drawn from the germline V gene (reference sequence): LNHDA, SQIVND. This clonotype was obtained from a boy between 10 and 17 years old in good health and CMV-seronegative. Here the chain combines TRBV19 and TRBJ1-1, with a weak D call of TRBD1 (6 bases match). Sequencing was carried out using PBMCs. The DNA sequence is as follows: TGTGCCAGTAGTATAGCATGGGGACACGCGAACACTGAAGCTTTCTTT. Its protein reads: CASSIAWGHANTEAFF.